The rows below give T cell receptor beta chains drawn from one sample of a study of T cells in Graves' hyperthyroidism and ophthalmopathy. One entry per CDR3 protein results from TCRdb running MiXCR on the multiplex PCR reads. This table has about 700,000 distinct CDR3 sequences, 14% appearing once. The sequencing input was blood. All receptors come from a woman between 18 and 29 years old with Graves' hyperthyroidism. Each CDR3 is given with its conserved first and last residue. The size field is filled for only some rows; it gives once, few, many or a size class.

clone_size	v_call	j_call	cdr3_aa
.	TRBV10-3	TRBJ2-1	CAISDPGGGLNEQFF
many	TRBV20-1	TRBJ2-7	CSAEGLSYEQYF
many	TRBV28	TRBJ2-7	CASGASGRNGYYEQYF
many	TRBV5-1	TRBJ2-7	CASSLGTLNGEQYF
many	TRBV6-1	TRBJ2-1	CASSPRSLWNEQFF
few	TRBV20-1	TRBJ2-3	CSARDKEAGAVDTQYF
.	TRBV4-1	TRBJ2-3	CASSLIGLAGADTQYF
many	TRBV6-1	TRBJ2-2	CASSWGAGELFF
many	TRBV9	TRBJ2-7	CASRGDYYEQYF
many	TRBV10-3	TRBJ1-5	CAISDHLEGGNQPQHF
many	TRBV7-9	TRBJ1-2	CASSLAGFSGYTF
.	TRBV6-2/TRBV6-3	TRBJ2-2	CASSYKRAGGPGGGELFF
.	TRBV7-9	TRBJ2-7	CASSSNQGATYEQYF
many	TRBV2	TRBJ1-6	CASSEGRGGASPLHF
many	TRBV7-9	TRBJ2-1	CASTPSNEQFF
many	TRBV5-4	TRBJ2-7	CASSLLAKNYEQYF
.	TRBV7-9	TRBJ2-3	CASSGPTGTSGTLTSTDTQYF
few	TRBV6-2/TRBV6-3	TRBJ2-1	CASSYLGSVEREGDNEQFF
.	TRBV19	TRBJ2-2	CASSISGTGELFF
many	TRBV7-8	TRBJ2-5	CASSLARQGRKETQYF
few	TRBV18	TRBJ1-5	CASSRTGITNQPQHF
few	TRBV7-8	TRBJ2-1	CASSTPGGRRYNEQFF
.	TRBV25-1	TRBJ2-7	CASSEWVGLGYEQYF
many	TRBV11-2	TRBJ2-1	CASSLSGEPYNEQFF
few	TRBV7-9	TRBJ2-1	CASSLAYRARGQFF
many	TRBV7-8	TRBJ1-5	CASSPSGDVYSNQPQHF
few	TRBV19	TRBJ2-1	CASSISGVNEQFF
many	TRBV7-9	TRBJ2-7	CASSQKRGDPHEQYF
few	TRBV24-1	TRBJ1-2	CATSDPRAGGYYTF
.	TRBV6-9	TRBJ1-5	CASSSLRRSRSNQPQHF
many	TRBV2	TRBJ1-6	CASSRDRRVHSPLHF
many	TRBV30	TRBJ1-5	CAWSPGQGGFQPQHF
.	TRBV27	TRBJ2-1	CASTSPLTSREQFF
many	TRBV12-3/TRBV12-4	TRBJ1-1	CASNRGGGISMNTEAFF
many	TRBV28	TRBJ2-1	CASSFGLPPGNEQFF
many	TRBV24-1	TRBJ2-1	CATSDSISGPPYNEQFF
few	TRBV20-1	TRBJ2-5	CSARDPPYF
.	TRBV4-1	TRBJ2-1	CASSAPGQSIFNEQFF
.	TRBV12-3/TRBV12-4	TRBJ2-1	CASSRPGLAANEQFF
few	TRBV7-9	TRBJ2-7	CASSSLDSYEQYF
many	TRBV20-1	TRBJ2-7	CSASGDSLRPQYF
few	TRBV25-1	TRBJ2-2	CASSDSRAITGELFF
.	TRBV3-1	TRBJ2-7	CASSQQGRVARGYEQYF
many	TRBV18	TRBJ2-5	CASSTPGQGMETQYF
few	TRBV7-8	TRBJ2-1	CASSFTGASSYNEQFF
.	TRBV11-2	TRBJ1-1	CASSLGSAGWNLFMNTEAFF
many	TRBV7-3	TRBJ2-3	CASSLGVEGDTQYF
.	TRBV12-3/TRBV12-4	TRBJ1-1	CASSLAETGNAEAFF
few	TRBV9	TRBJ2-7	CASSVAGTASYEQYF
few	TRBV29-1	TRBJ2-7	CSVMSGLAGLRGYYEQYF
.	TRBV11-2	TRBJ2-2	CASWDLRLPGTGELFF
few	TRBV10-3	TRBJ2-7	CAIRRTGPGEQYF
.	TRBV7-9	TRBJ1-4	CASRGTLEHEKLFF
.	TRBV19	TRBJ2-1	CASTLKQLVGEQFF
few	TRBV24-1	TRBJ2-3	CATSDPGQGHTDTQYF
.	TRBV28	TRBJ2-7	CASSTHGGEQYF
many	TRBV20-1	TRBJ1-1	CSVRTPTGNTEAFF
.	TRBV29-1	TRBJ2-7	CSAADRGNYEQYF